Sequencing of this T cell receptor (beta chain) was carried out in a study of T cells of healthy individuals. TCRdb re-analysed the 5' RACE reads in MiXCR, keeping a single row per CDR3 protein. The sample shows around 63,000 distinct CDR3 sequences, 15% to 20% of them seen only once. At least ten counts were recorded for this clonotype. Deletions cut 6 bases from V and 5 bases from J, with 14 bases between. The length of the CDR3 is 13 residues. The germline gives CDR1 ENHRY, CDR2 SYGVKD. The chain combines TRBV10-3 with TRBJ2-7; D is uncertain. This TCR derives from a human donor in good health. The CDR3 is CAISSDASDEQYF. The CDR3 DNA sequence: TGTGCCATCAGCTCGGACGCGTCGGACGAGCAGTACTTC.